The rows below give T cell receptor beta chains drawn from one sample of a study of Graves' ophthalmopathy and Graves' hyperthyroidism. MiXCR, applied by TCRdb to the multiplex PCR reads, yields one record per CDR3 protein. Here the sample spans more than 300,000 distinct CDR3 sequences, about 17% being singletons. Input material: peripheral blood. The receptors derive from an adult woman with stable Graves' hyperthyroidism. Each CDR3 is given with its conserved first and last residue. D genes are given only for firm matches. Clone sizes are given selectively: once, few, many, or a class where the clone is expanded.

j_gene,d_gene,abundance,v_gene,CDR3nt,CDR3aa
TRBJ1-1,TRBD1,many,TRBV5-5,TGTGCCAGCAGCCCCGGACAGGGGAGGGCCGGCACTGAAGCTTTCTTT,CASSPGQGRAGTEAFF
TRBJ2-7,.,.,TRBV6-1,TGTGCCAGCAAGCTCAGGGTACGGTCCTACGAGCAGTACTTC,CASKLRVRSYEQYF
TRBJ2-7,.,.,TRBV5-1,TGCGCCAGCACCGTGACTATCGGCTCCTACGATCAGTACTTC,CASTVTIGSYDQYF
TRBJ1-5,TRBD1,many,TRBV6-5,TGTGCCAGCAGTTACCTACAGGGGGCTCAGCCCCAGCATTTT,CASSYLQGAQPQHF
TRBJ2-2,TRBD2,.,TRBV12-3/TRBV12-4,TGTGCCAGCAGCTTGACTAGCGGGGGCCTCGCGAACACCGGGGAGCTGTTTTTT,CASSLTSGGLANTGELFF
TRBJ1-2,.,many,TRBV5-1,TGCGCCAGCAGCCCCACAGGGCCTAACTATGGCTACACCTTC,CASSPTGPNYGYTF
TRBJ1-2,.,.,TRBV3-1,TGTGCCAGCAGCCAAGAGGGCAGGAGGAACACTAACTATGGCTACACCTTC,CASSQEGRRNTNYGYTF
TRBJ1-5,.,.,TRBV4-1,TGCGCCAGCAGCCAGCGGCAGGGATTCAATCAGCCCCAGCATTTT,CASSQRQGFNQPQHF
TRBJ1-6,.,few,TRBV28,TGTGCCAGCAGTGGTGCTGGGACCGAACCCAATTCACCCCTCCACTTT,CASSGAGTEPNSPLHF
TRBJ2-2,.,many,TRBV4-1,TGCGCCAGCAGCCAACAGAGAGACACCGGGGAGCTGTTTTTT,CASSQQRDTGELFF
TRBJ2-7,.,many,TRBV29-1,TGCAGCGTTCGCCTTTGGGGACTGGAAGCCTACGAGCAGTACTTC,CSVRLWGLEAYEQYF
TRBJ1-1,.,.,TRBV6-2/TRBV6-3,TGTGCCAGCAGCTATCACGACCGAACTGAAGCTTTCTTT,CASSYHDRTEAFF
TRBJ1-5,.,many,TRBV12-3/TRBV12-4,TGTGCCAGCAGTGGAGGCAATCAGCCCCAGCATTTT,CASSGGNQPQHF
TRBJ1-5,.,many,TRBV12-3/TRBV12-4,TGTGCCAGCAGTTTAGCGCGGGGGCCCCAGCATTTT,CASSLARGPQHF
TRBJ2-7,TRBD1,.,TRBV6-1,TGTGCCAGCAGCCCCTCCGGGACAGGGATATACGAGCAGTACTTC,CASSPSGTGIYEQYF
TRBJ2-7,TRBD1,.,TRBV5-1,TGCGCCAGCAGCCGACAGGGGGCGAATAACCACGAGCAGTACTTC,CASSRQGANNHEQYF
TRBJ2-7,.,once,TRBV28,TGTGCCAGCAGCTCTATTCTCTACGAGCAGTACTTC,CASSSILYEQYF
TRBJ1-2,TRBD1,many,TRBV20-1,TGCAGTGCTGAGGGGGACAGAGATTTTGCTAACTATGGCTACACCTTC,CSAEGDRDFANYGYTF
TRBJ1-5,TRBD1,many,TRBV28,TGTGCCAGCAGTTTATTTGGTCTCAGGGGGCCCATTCAGCCCCAGCATTTT,CASSLFGLRGPIQPQHF
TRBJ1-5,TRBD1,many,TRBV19,TGTGCCAGTAGTATAAACCAGGGGGGGGACAGCAATCAGCCCCAGCATTTT,CASSINQGGDSNQPQHF